The text below deals with one T cell receptor beta chain. This clone is deemed medium-sized (0.01 to 0.1%). What antigen it recognizes has not been identified. Per-nucleotide qualities are absent, and no much larger clonotype sits a single base away. TCRbeta CDR3 regions were amplified from genomic DNA by means of the immunoSEQ Assay, a bias-controlled multiplex PCR. As for the original processing: The number of nucleated cells in each sample was estimated from the amplification of reference gene primers within the assay. To quantify the absolute abundance of each unique TCRbeta CDR3 rearrangement, sequence reads were collapsed and filtered. For each sample, productive Simpson clonality was calculated as the square root of Simpson's diversity index across productive rearrangements. Not all clones reach the TCRdb copy of this immuneACCESS table, which keeps in-frame sequences only. Checked studies attribute under half of the gap to unresolved V genes and leave the rest unexplained. Clone size and the V and J calls come from that table; the DNA yielded D and trimming. The sample yields approximately 54,000 clones; around nine tenths were counted once. The top ten clones comprise 7% to 9% of the sample.

Whole blood was collected in K2EDTA tubes by collaborating institutions according to the institutions' own protocols. Collaborator samples were shipped for TCRbeta analysis as frozen whole blood, isolated PBMCs, or DNA extracted from either sample type. The sample belongs to a study of blood T cell repertoires in COVID-19 (TCRdb year 2020). A note on the overall study: Samples from collaborators originated in the United States, Italy and Spain and spanned both the acute and convalescent phases of COVID-19. The material from the prospective study consisted of cDNA or gDNA derived from T cells, B-cell-depleted T cells, or PBMCs. Deeply sampled blood TCRbeta repertoires from subjects exposed to, actively infected with, or recovered from COVID-19 were included in the dataset. The repertoires were released in a freely available public database meant as a resource for research on the immune response to SARS-CoV-2. Samples were obtained from the ongoing ImmuneRACE study (first 160 participants) and from 1,254 subjects provided by 6 global collaborators. Nearly every sample came with metadata listing a de-identified subject ID, COVID-19 status, age in years and sex. Where available, HLA class I and class II types were taken from metadata supplied by the sample provider and were not determined by assay-based typing.

What the study reported, not specific to this receptor: The quantity of clinical and demographic metadata differed by source and by participant and was supplied without curation.

From the cysteine up to the phenylalanine, the CDR3 has a length of 14 residues. Solely the CDR3 DNA is kept, with 42 bases framed from the first base. Taken from the germline V gene (reference sequence), the CDR1 and CDR2 loops are LNHDA and SQIVND. V was cut back by 7 bases and J by 2 bases, leaving a gap of 12 bases between them. Sequencing used peripheral blood. This receptor was obtained from a middle-aged woman with active COVID-19. Rearrangement joined TRBV19 to TRBJ1-3; TRBD1 is a weak D gene call, 6 bases matching. In nucleotides, the sequence is TGTGCCAGTACCAGGGGAGGGGCTGGAAACACCATATATTTT. It translates to CASTRGGAGNTIYF.